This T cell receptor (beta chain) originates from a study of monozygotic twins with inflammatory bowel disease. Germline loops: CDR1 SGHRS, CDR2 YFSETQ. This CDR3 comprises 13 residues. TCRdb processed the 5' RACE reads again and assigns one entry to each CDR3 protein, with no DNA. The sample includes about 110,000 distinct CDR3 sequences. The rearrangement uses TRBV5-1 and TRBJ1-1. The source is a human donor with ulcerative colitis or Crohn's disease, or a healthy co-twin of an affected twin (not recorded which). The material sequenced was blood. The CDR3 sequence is CASSLREGGEAFF.